Sequencing of this T cell receptor (beta chain) was carried out in a study of shared clonotypes between healthy human individuals (dated by TCRdb to between 2020 and 2021). As for the study more broadly: A couple of women and a few men aged 18 to 49 years were included in the cohort. For each donor, three plates each were used for CD4 naive and CD4 memory, two plates were used for CD8 naive, and one plate was used for CD8 memory. To increase sequencing depth and limit assay-specific biases, different laboratories used diverse techniques to prepare libraries and sequence TCR repertoires. Between about 0.8 and 8.9 billion PBMCs per donor were obtained by leukapheresis. To estimate repertoire size and how much clonotypes are shared between individuals, the study performed deep sequencing of blood TCR repertoires from a handful of healthy adults. Results and caveats for the whole study, not just this receptor: Estimated clonotype richness was generally larger for naive than for memory subsets. The small number of donors limited the genetic and exposure-history diversity represented. Sharing across a handful of donors was observed for around 4.8% of naive CD4, under 4% of naive CD8, 2% to 2.5% of memory CD4, and around 0.4% of memory CD8 clonotypes. Pairwise subsampling indicated that sequencing depth was expected to affect the degree of clonotype sharing among donors. Even with the large sequencing depth, rarefaction of the sorted-subset datasets indicated that sequencing was incomplete. Clonotypes shared by all four sorted-subset donors showed higher generation probabilities than non-shared clonotypes. Only blood was sampled, and tissue TCR repertoires likely differ from those in blood.

Donors were healthy HIV-negative adults with no recently reported acute infections or vaccinations. Only Caucasian adults living in Nashville, Tennessee, USA were represented among the donors. CD4+ T cells were enriched through magnetic negative selection, after which naive cells were positively selected on CD45RA and the remaining negative fraction served as the memory subset. Blood was obtained by leukapheresis, after which PBMCs were separated by Ficoll-Histopaque density gradient centrifugation and cryopreserved in liquid nitrogen vapor phase. Purity and quantity of every magnetically sorted T cell population were checked by analytical flow cytometry. Genomic DNA was isolated from every sorted fraction and measured by UV absorbance on a Nanodrop 2000c. CDR1 and CDR2 were assigned from the germline V gene as SGHAT and FQNNGV. Trimming leaves V shorter by 6 bases and J shorter by 5 bases, with the junction holding 11 bases beyond the gene matches. From its cysteine to its phenylalanine, the CDR3 spans 15 amino acids. Just the 45-base CDR3 DNA is kept, in frame starting at base 1.

On this clone: Its antigen is unknown. Base qualities are not at hand, and no much larger clone is one base apart.

Using the deep immunoSEQ assay, multiplex PCR amplified TCR CDR3 regions from genomic DNA. Extracted genomic DNA from each cell subset was distributed evenly across all wells of several immunoSEQ 96-well plates, and each plate was treated as a replicate. Each replicate PCR for sorted subsets received 200 ng genomic DNA, equal to about 30,000 T cell genomes. Purified libraries were quantified with a Qubit 3.0 fluorometer, sized on a Bioanalyzer 2100, and re-quantified with the KAPA Library Quantification kit. A separate single-read 150-cycle Illumina NextSeq 550 flow cell was used to sequence each immunoSEQ 96-well plate. In the authors' own workflow: Because the immunoSEQ output held only junctional sequences and lacked quality scores, the filtering could not match the filtering applied to full-length reads. To assign V/J genes and CDR3, sequences were annotated using PyIR, a Python wrapper for IgBLAST v1.9, with IMGT germline references. Reads with weak V/J assignments (E-value above 1e-6), missing CDR3, stop codons, out-of-frame junctions, or ambiguous translated residues were removed. V3J clonotypes were defined by identical inferred V gene, J gene, and CDR3 amino acid sequence. Percentage overlap between repertoires was calculated by dividing the number of shared unique clonotypes by the size of the smaller repertoire. RTK rarefaction, the Chao1 estimator, and Recon v2.1 estimates of unobserved clonotypes were used to assess repertoire richness. For all TCRbeta clonotypes obtained by the gDNA method from a few donors, generation probabilities were computed with OLGA. Not all clones reach the TCRdb copy of this immuneACCESS table, which keeps in-frame sequences only. Checked studies attribute under half of the gap to unresolved V genes and leave the rest unexplained. Clonal size and the V and J genes are those of that table, whereas D and trimming came from the DNA. For this sample the table gives 2 million to 2.5 million clones, of which under 95% were detected only once. The ten largest make up about 0.38% of the sample.

The source of this sequence is a man aged 18 to 30 in good health. Some clones in this sample may be carry-over from other donors' samples. The sequence links TRBV11-2 to TRBJ2-7; TRBD2 agrees with 9 junctional bases. The specimen was naive CD4+ T cells from PBMCs. In light of the paper, this sample's cell subset or site label describes: CD45RA+ positively selected. The DNA sequence is TGTGCCAGCAGATTATTAGGGACTAGCACCCACGAGCAGTACTTC. This codes for CASRLLGTSTHEQYF.